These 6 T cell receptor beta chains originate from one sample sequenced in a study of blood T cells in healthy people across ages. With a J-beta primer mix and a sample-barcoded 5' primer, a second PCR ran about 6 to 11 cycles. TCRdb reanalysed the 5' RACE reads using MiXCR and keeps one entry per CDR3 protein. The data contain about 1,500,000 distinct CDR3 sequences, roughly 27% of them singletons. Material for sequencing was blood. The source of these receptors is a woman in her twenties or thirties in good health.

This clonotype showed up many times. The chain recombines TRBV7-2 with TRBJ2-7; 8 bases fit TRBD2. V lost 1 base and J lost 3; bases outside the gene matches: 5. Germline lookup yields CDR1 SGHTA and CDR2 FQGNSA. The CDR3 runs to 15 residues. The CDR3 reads CASSLGGTRGYEQYF. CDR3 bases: TGTGCCAGCAGCTTAGGAGGGACTAGGGGCTACGAGCAGTACTTC. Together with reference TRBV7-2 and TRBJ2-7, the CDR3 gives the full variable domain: GAGVSQSPSNKVTEKGKDVELRCDPISGHTALYWYRQSLGQGLEFLIYFQGNSAPDKSGLPSDRFSAERTGGSVSTLTIQRTQQEDSAVYLCASSLGGTRGYEQYFGPGTRLTVT.

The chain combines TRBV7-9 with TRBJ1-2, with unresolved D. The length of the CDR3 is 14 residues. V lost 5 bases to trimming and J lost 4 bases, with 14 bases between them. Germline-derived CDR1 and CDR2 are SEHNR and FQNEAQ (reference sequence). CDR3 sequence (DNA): TGTGCCAGCAGCCCGTCGATTGGAAGCTATGGCTACACCTTC. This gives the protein CASSPSIGSYGYTF.

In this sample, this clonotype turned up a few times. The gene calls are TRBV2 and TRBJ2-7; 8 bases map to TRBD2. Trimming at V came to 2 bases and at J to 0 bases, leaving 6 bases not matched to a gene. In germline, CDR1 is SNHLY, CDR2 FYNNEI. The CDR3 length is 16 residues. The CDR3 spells CASSEKSLAASYEQYF. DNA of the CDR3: TGTGCCAGCAGTGAAAAGTCACTAGCGGCCTCCTACGAGCAGTACTTC. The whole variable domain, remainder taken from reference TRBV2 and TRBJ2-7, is EPEVTQTPSHQVTQMGQEVILRCVPISNHLYFYWYRQILGQKVEFLVSFYNNEISEKSEIFDDQFSVERPDGSNFTLKIRSTKLEDSAMYFCASSEKSLAASYEQYFGPGTRLTVT.

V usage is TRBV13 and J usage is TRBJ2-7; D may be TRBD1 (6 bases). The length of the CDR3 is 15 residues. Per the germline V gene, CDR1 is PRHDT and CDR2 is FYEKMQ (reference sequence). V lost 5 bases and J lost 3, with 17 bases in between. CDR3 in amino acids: CASSLTTGTSYEQYF. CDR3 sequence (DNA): TGTGCCAGCAGCCTAACCACAGGGACAAGCTACGAGCAGTACTTC.

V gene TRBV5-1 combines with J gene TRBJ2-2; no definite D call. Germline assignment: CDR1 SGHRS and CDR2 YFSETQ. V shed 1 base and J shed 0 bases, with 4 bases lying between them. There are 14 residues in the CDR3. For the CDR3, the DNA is TGCGCCAGCAGCTTGTTCGCGAACACCGGGGAGCTGTTTTTT. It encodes CASSLFANTGELFF.

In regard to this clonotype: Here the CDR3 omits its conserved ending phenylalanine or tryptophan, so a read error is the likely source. The CDR3 region is CASSTPAPRDEQFV. DNA of the CDR3: TGTGCCAGCAGTACCCCGGCCCCCCGTGATGAGCAGTTCGTC. The rearrangement uses TRBV27 and TRBJ2-1; D gene unclear. CDR1 is MNHEY and CDR2 is SMNVEV in the germline V gene (reference sequence). This CDR3 has 14 amino acids. The V end lost 5 bases, the J end lost 8 bases, and 16 bases lay between the germline ends.